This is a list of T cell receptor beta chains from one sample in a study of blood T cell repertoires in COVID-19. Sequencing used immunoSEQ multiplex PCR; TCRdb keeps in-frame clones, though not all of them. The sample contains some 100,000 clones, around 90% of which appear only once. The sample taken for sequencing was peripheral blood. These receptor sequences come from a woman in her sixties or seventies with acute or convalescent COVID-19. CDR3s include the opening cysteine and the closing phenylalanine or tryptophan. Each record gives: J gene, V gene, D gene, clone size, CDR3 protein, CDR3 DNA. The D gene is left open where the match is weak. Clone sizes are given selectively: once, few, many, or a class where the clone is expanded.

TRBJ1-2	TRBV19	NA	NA	CASSIIENRDPNYGYTF	TGTGCCAGTAGTATAATAGAGAACAGGGACCCAAACTATGGCTACACCTTC
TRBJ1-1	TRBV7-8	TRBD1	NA	CASSTLTGRNTEAFF	TGTGCCAGCAGCACTCTGACAGGGAGGAACACTGAAGCTTTCTTT
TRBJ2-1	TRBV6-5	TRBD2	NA	CASTQGLAGWGEQFF	TGTGCCAGCACCCAGGGACTAGCGGGATGGGGTGAGCAGTTCTTC
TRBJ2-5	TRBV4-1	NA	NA	CASSPRGLSETQYF	TGCGCCAGCAGCCCCAGGGGCCTTTCAGAGACCCAGTACTTC
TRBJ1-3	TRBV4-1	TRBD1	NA	CASSQMGQGIRTKENTIYF	TGCGCCAGCAGCCAGATGGGACAGGGAATACGTACGAAGGAAAACACCATATATTTT
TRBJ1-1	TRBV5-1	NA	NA	CASSPKGVNTEAFF	TGCGCCAGCAGCCCTAAGGGGGTCAACACTGAAGCTTTCTTT
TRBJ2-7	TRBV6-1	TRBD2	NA	CASSVEGRLAGYYEQYF	TGTGCCAGCAGTGTCGAGGGAAGACTAGCGGGATACTACGAGCAGTACTTC
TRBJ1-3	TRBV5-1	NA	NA	CASSLQGPSGNTIYF	TGCGCCAGCAGCTTACAGGGTCCATCTGGAAACACCATATATTTT
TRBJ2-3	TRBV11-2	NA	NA	CASSPRGFTDTQYF	TGTGCCAGCAGCCCCAGGGGATTCACAGATACGCAGTATTTT
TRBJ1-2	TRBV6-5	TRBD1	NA	CASSLGQAYGYTF	TGTGCCAGCAGCTTAGGACAGGCCTATGGCTACACCTTC
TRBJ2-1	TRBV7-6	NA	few	CASSDLLGGSSYNEQFF	TGTGCCAGCAGCGACTTACTCGGGGGTAGCTCCTACAATGAGCAGTTCTTC
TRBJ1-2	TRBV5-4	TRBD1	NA	CASSLGGQGVLANYGYTF	TGTGCCAGCAGCTTGGGAGGACAGGGGGTTCTAGCTAACTATGGCTACACCTTC
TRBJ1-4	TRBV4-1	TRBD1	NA	CASSQARTGNEKLFF	TGCGCCAGCAGCCAGGCTCGGACAGGGAATGAAAAACTGTTTTTT
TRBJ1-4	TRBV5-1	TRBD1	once	CASSDNTGGNEKLFF	TGCGCCAGCAGCGATAATACAGGGGGGAATGAAAAACTGTTTTTT
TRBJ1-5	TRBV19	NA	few	CASSSRTEASWTQHF	TGTGCCAGTAGTTCCAGGACAGAAGCTTCATGGACCCAGCATTTT
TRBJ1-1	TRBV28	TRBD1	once	CASSTYRGGNTEAFF	TGTGCCAGCAGTACCTACAGGGGGGGGAACACTGAAGCTTTCTTT
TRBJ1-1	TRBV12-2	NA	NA	CASRLGCGENTEAFF	TGTGCAAGTCGCTTAGGGTGCGGGGAGAACACTGAAGCTTTCTTT
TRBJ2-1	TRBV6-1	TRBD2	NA	CASSESWRGSYNEQFF	TGTGCCAGCAGTGAATCTTGGCGGGGGAGTTACAATGAGCAGTTCTTC
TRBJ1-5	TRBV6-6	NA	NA	CASRNTGIRQPQHF	TGTGCCAGCAGAAACACAGGGATTAGGCAGCCCCAGCATTTT
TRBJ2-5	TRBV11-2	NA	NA	CASPFTRETQYF	TGTGCCAGCCCCTTTACCCGGGAGACCCAGTACTTC
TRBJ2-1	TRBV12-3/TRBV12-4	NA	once	CASSSRNEQFF	TGTGCCAGCAGTTCCCGGAATGAGCAGTTCTTC
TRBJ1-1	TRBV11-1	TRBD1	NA	CASSLDRTGMKTEAFF	TGTGCCAGCAGCTTAGATCGGACAGGGATGAAGACTGAAGCTTTCTTT
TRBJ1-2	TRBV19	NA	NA	CASSTDIGYGYTF	TGTGCCAGTAGTACCGACATTGGCTATGGCTACACCTTC
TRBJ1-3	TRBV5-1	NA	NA	CASSPRGNPGNTIYF	TGCGCCAGCAGCCCACGAGGTAACCCTGGAAACACCATATATTTT
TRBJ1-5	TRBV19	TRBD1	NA	CASTGTGGQPQHF	TGTGCCAGTACCGGGACAGGGGGTCAGCCCCAGCATTTT
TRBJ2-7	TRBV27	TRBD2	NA	CASSPFAGVPSYEQYF	TGTGCCAGCAGTCCCTTCGCGGGAGTCCCCTCCTACGAGCAGTACTTC
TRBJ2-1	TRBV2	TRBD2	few	CASSARIAGGSKSEQFF	TGTGCCAGCAGCGCTCGGATAGCGGGAGGAAGTAAAAGTGAGCAGTTCTTC
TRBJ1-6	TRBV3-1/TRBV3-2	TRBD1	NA	CASSQGVGTGGSPLHF	TGTGCCAGCAGCCAAGGGGTCGGGACAGGGGGTTCACCCCTCCACTTT
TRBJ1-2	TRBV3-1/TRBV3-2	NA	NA	CASSQVEVGYGYTF	TGTGCCAGCAGCCAAGTTGAAGTCGGCTATGGCTACACCTTC
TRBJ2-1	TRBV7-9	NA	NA	CAAQGSSYNEQFF	TGTGCCGCCCAGGGGTCCTCCTACAATGAGCAGTTCTTC
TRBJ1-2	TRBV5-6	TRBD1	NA	CASSTGTVGYTF	TGTGCCAGCAGCACTGGGACAGTTGGCTACACCTTC
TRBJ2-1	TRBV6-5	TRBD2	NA	CASTLGGASNEQFF	TGTGCCAGCACCCTCGGGGGGGCGAGCAATGAGCAGTTCTTC